Following are 20 T cell receptor gamma chains from one sample sequenced in a study of gamma-delta T cells after stem cell transplantation. TCRdb redid the clone calls on the RT-PCR reads with CATT. The data hold thousands of gamma-chain clones, with 4.9% observed a single time. Material: gamma-delta T cells. These TCRs come from a human donor. It is not recorded whose cells these are; they may come from a transplant donor.

As to this clone: Germline is not matched at one junction end, which may reflect a read error. This chain uses TRGV9 with TRGJP. The CDR3 has 17 residues. CDR1 is GITISATS, CDR2 ISYDGTV, per germline (reference sequence). The CDR3 DNA follows: TGTGCCTTGTGGGAGATAAGGGAAAAGTTGAGCAAAAAAATCAAGGTATTT. Protein: CALWEIREKLSKKIKVF.

The table lists this clone with a few counts. This chain links TRGV9 with TRGJP. CDR1 and CDR2 (germline): GITISATS, ISYDGTV (reference sequence). The trim removed 2 bases at V and 4 bases at J, leaving 5 bases unmatched. CDR3 size: 17 residues. The CDR3 protein is CALWEGDQELGKKIKVF. The CDR3 DNA sequence: TGTGCCTTGTGGGAGGGAGATCAAGAGTTGGGCAAAAAAATCAAGGTATTT.

The rearrangement uses TRGV9 and TRGJP. There are 17 residues in the CDR3. J gave up 2 bases and V 2 bases, and 3 bases lay outside the gene matches. Germline values: CDR1 GITISATS, CDR2 ISYDGTV (reference sequence). CDR3 in DNA: TGTGCCTTGTGGGAGGGCCGGCAAGAGTTGGGCAAAAAAATCAAGGTATTT. It yields the protein CALWEGRQELGKKIKVF.

As regards this clone: The translated DNA and TCRdb's protein are not identical at residue 12; the protein here was translated from the DNA. The chain employs TRGV2 and TRGJP1. The CDR3 is made up of 14 amino acids. Looked up from germline, CDR1 is EGSNGY and CDR2 is YDSYNSKV. DNA of the CDR3: TGTGCCACCTGGGACGGGCTCTCTGGTTGGTTCAGGATATTT. It translates to CATWDGLSGWFRIF.

Comment on this clone: Within the sample, other DNA sequences also encode this same CDR3. This chain joins TRGV9 and TRGJP. The CDR3 has 16 residues. J was trimmed by 4 bases and V by 4 bases; bases with no gene match: 4. CDR1 GITISATS and CDR2 ISYDGTV come from the germline V gene (reference sequence). CDR3 loop: CALWESQELGKKIKVF. The CDR3 nucleotides read TGTGCCTTGTGGGAATCCCAAGAGTTGGGCAAAAAAATCAAGGTATTT.

The chain has TRGV9 and TRGJP. V lost 1 base, J lost 6 bases, and 9 bases stayed unmatched. Germline loops: CDR1 GITISATS, CDR2 ISYDGTV (reference sequence). This CDR3 spans 18 amino acids. CDR3 amino acids: CALWEVKDRELGKKIKVF. Written as DNA, the CDR3 is TGTGCCTTGTGGGAGGTAAAAGATCGAGAGTTGGGCAAAAAAATCAAGGTATTT.

A few counts support this clone. The translation of this DNA and the TCRdb protein of a much larger clone differ at residue 7, probably owing to a read error; the protein shown here is translated from the DNA. This chain uses TRGV2 with TRGJ1 or TRGJ2. CDR1 and CDR2 (germline): EGSNGY, YDSYNSKV. Unmatched junction bases numbered 1, after V lost 0 bases and J lost 2 bases. The CDR3 contains 13 residues. The CDR3 loop is CATWDGDYYKKLF. For the CDR3, the DNA is TGTGCCACCTGGGACGGGGATTATTATAAGAAACTCTTT.

With respect to this clone: It may be a read error: a sequence one base away is much more abundant. The same CDR3 can be traced to other DNA sequences in this sample. The chain joins TRGV9 to TRGJP. CDR3 length: 14 amino acids. Germline-derived CDR1 and CDR2 are GITISATS and ISYDGTV (reference sequence). The chain's CDR3 is CALWKELGKKIKVF. For the CDR3, the DNA is TGTGCCTTGTGGAAAGAATTGGGCAAAAAAATCAAGGTATTT.

By share, this clone ranks as medium-sized. J is TRGJ1 or TRGJ2 and V is TRGV9. The CDR3 loop spans 13 amino acids. The trim removed 0 bases at V and 12 bases at J, leaving 11 bases unmatched. Germline lookup yields CDR1 GITISATS and CDR2 ISYDGTV (reference sequence). CDR3 DNA sequence: TGTGCCTTGTGGGAGGTGGTCTTACGGGGGAAACTCTTT. This codes for CALWEVVLRGKLF.

This clone is termed medium-sized. The chain joins TRGV4 to TRGJP1. CDR1 EGSTGY and CDR2 YDSYTSSV come from the germline V gene. This CDR3 has 13 residues. With 6 bases clipped from V and 2 bases from J, the junction kept 3 bases outside the gene matches. CDR3 amino acids: CATWQTTGWFKIF. The DNA for the CDR3 is TGTGCCACCTGGCAAACCACTGGTTGGTTCAAGATATTT.

The chain has TRGV4 and TRGJ1 or TRGJ2. V was clipped by 0 bases and J by 2 bases; unmatched bases: 4. The CDR3 is 14 amino acids. The germline V gene encodes CDR1 EGSTGY and CDR2 YDSYTSSV. The CDR3 reads CATWDGSHYYKKLF. Written as DNA, the CDR3 is TGTGCCACCTGGGATGGGTCTCATTATTATAAGAAACTCTTT.

There are a few counts of this clone. With a far larger clone one base away, a read error is the likely cause. V and J are TRGV9 and TRGJP. CDR3 length: 16 residues. Germline V CDR1 and CDR2: GITISATS, ISYDGTV (reference sequence). CDR3 in amino acids: CALWEVQELDKKIKVF. For the CDR3, the DNA is TGTGCCTTGTGGGAGGTCCAAGAGTTGGACAAAAAAATCAAGGTATTT.

J is TRGJ1 or TRGJ2 and V is TRGV9. With 2 bases clipped from V and 6 bases from J, the junction kept 10 bases outside the gene matches. Germline V lookup: CDR1 GITISATS, CDR2 ISYDGTV (reference sequence). The CDR3 contains 14 residues. DNA of the CDR3: TGTGCCTTGTGGGAGGCTCATTGGGGTTATAAGAAACTCTTT. It yields the protein CALWEAHWGYKKLF.

Notes on this clone: At one boundary the junction diverges from the germline segment, which might be a read error. The V and J genes are TRGV2 and TRGJ1 or TRGJ2. Germline V gene data show CDR1 as EGSNGY and CDR2 as YDSYNSKV. The length of the CDR3 is 16 residues. CDR3 residues: CATWDTAPAAYYKKLF. DNA for the CDR3: TGCGCCACCTGGGACACAGCCCCGGCGGCTTATTATAAGAAACTCTTT.

In its sample, this clone was seen a few times. The chain joins TRGV9 to TRGJP. The CDR3 contains 19 residues. Germline V gives CDR1 GITISATS, CDR2 ISYDGTV (reference sequence). V shed 0 bases, J shed 7 bases, and the junction held 12 bases outside the gene matches. The CDR3 coding sequence is TGTGCCTTGTGGGAGGTGCAAAGAGTGAGGGAGTTGGGCAAAAAAATCAAGGTATTT. Protein: CALWEVQRVRELGKKIKVF.

This clone is medium-sized (0.01 to 0.1%) by share. This sequence joins TRGV3 and TRGJ1 or TRGJ2. The germline V gene encodes CDR1 VTNTFY and CDR2 YDVSTARD (reference sequence). The junction had 20 bases not matched to a gene; V was cut back by 0 bases and J by 0 bases. This CDR3 contains 20 residues. The CDR3 sequence is CATWDRQRTGNPRNYYKKLF. As DNA, the CDR3 is TGTGCCACCTGGGACAGGCAACGAACGGGGAATCCTAGGAATTATTATAAGAAACTCTTT.

This chain joins TRGV4 and TRGJ1 or TRGJ2. V shed 1 base and J 12 bases; nucleotides not matched to a gene: 6. Per the germline V gene, CDR1 is EGSTGY and CDR2 is YDSYTSSV. CDR3 length: 11 amino acids. DNA for the CDR3: TGTGCCACCTGGGATGGTCGTGGGAAACTCTTT. Translating it yields CATWDGRGKLF.

The chain uses TRGV9 and TRGJP. The germline V gene has CDR1 GITISATS and CDR2 ISYDGTV (reference sequence). This CDR3 contains 18 residues. V was pared by 3 bases and J by 7 bases, with 12 bases of the junction left unmatched. The CDR3, as DNA: TGTGCCTTGTGGGAGCCCCGCGGGGAGGAGTTGGGCAAAAAAATCAAGGTATTT. Its translation is CALWEPRGEELGKKIKVF.

V is TRGV2 and J is TRGJ1 or TRGJ2. The trim removed 0 bases at V and 7 bases at J, leaving 6 bases unmatched. Germline lookup yields CDR1 EGSNGY and CDR2 YDSYNSKV. This CDR3 comprises 13 residues. The DNA for the CDR3 is TGTGCCACCTGGGACGGGCCCCGGTATAAGAAACTCTTT. Translating it yields CATWDGPRYKKLF.

This clone was found a few times. TCRdb assigns this DNA the protein of a much larger clone, which departs from its translation at residue 6; this likely reflects a read error, and the protein shown comes from translating the DNA. V and J are TRGV3 and TRGJ1 or TRGJ2. Germline CDR1 is VTNTFY and CDR2 is YDVSTARD (reference sequence). With 3 bases clipped from V and 5 bases from J, the junction kept 10 bases outside the gene matches. The CDR3 has 14 residues. CDR3 protein: CATWDGPWDYKKLF. The CDR3 DNA reads as TGTGCCACCTGGGACGGGCCATGGGATTATAAGAAACTCTTT.